This entry is about one T cell receptor beta chain. What it recognizes is unknown. These data come from a study of T cell responses to AZD1222 COVID-19 vaccine. Using immunoSEQ multiplex PCR, the repertoire was profiled, and TCRdb retains in-frame clones only, with some absent. The sample lists 95,000 to 150,000 clones; about nine tenths were seen once. Regarding the study as a whole: Spike was spanned by vaccine-associated CD4 TCRs, which were dominant at 160-218 and 743-854.

Germline assignment: CDR1 KGHSH and CDR2 LQKENI. The CDR3 is 16 amino acids. The germline V and J ends were trimmed by 2 bases and 2 bases, with 12 bases remaining between them. The receptor's source is an adult who received the AZD1222 COVID-19 vaccine. The sequenced sample was peripheral blood, obtained 28 days after the second AZD1222 dose. J is TRBJ1-4 and V is TRBV18, with D uncertain. CDR3 loop: CASSPGVGRTNEKLFF. CDR3 bases: TGTGCCAGCTCACCAGGGGTGGGCAGGACTAATGAAAAACTGTTTTTT.